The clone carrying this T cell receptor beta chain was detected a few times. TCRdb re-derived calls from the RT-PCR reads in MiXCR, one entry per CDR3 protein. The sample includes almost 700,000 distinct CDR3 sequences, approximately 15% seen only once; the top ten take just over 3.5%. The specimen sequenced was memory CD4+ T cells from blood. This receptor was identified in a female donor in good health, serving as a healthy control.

The CDR3 sequence is CASSLKSGGYNEQFF. DNA of the CDR3: TGCGCCAGCAGCTTGAAAAGCGGGGGATACAATGAGCAGTTCTTC. The V call is TRBV5-1, the J call TRBJ2-1, with TRBD2 matching 8 bases. Germline values: CDR1 SGHRS, CDR2 YFSETQ. This CDR3 spans 15 amino acids. After removal of 1 base from V and 4 bases from J, the junction contained 4 bases not matched to a gene.